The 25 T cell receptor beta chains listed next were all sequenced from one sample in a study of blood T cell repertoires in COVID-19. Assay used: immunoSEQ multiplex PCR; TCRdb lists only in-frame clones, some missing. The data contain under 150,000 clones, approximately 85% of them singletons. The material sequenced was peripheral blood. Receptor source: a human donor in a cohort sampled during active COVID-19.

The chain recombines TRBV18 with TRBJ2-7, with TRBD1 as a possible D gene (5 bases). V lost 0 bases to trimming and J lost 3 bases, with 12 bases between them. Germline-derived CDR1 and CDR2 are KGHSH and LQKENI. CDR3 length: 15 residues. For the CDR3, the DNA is TGTGCCAGCTCACCACCCGGTAAGGGGCTCTACGAGCAGTACTTC. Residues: CASSPPGKGLYEQYF.

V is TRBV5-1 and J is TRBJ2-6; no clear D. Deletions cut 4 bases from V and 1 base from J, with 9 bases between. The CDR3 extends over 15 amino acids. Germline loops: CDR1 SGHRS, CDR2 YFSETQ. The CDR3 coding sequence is TGCGCCAGCAGCAACTACGGTTCTGGGGCCAACGTCCTGACTTTC. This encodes CASSNYGSGANVLTF.

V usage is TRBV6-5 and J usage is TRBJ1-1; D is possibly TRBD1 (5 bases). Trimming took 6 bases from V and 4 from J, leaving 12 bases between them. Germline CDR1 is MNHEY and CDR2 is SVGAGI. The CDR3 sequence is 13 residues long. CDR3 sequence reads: CASSLRGFTEAFF. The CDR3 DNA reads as TGTGCCAGCAGCCTCCGGGGGTTCACTGAAGCTTTCTTT.

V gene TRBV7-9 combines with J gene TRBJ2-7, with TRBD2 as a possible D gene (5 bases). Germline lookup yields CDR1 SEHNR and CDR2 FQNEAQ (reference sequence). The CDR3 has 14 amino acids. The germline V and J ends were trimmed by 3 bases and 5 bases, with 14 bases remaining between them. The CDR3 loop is CASSFRGKGDEQYF. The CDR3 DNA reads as TGTGCCAGCAGCTTTAGAGGAAAGGGAGACGAGCAGTACTTC.

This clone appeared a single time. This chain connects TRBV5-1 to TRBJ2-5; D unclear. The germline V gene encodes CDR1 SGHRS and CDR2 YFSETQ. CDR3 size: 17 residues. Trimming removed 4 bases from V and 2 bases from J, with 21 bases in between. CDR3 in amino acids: CASSLRYLGDPQETQYF. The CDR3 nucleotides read TGCGCCAGCAGCCTGCGCTACTTGGGCGATCCGCAAGAGACCCAGTACTTC.

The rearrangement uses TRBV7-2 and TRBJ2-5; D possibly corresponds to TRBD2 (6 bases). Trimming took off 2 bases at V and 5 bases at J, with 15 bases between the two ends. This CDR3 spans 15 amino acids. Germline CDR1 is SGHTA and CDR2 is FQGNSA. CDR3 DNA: TGTGCCAGCAGCTTACAGGAGGGGTTATGGGAGACCCAGTACTTC. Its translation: CASSLQEGLWETQYF.

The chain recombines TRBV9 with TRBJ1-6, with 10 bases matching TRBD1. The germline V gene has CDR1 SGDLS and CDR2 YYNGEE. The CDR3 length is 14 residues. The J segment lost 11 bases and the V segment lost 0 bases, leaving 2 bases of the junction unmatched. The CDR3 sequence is CASSVGGQGTPLHF. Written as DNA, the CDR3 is TGTGCCAGCAGCGTAGGGGGACAGGGGACACCCCTCCACTTT.

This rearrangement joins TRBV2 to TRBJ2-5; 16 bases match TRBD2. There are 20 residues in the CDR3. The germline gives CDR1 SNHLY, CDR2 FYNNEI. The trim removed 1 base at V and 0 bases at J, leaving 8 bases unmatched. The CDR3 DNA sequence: TGTGCCAGCAGTGAAGGGGAACCGGGACTAGCGGGGGGGCACCAAGAGACCCAGTACTTC. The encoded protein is CASSEGEPGLAGGHQETQYF.

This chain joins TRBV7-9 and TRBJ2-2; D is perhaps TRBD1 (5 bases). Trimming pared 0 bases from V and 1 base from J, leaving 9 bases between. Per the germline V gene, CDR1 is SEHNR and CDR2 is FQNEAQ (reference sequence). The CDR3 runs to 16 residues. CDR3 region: CASSLAQGWNTGELFF. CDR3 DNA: TGTGCCAGCAGCTTAGCTCAGGGCTGGAACACCGGGGAGCTGTTTTTT.

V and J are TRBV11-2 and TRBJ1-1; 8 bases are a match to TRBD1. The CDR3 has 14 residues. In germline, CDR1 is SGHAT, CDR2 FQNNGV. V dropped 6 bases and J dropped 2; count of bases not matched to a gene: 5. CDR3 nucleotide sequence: TGTGCCAGCAGGATACAGGGGGACAACACTGAAGCTTTCTTT. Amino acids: CASRIQGDNTEAFF.

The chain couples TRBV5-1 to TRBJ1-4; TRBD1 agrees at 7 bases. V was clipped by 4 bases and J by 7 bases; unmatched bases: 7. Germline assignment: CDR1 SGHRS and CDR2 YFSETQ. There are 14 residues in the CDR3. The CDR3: CASSTGTVREKLFF. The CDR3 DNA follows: TGCGCCAGCAGCACCGGGACAGTACGTGAAAAACTGTTTTTT. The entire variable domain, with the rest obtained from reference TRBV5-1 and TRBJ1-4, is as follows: KAGVTQTPRYLIKTRGQQVTLSCSPISGHRSVSWYQQTPGQGLQFLFEYFSETQRNKGNFPGRFSGRQFSNSRSEMNVSTLELGDSALYLCASSTGTVREKLFFGSGTQLSVL.

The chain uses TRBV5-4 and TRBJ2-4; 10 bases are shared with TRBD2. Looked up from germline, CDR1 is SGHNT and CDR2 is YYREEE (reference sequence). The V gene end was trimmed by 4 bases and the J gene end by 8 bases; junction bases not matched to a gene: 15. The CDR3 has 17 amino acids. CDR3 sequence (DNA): TGTGCCAGCAGCAGCCTGGTAGGGACTAGCGTCGGAGACATTCAGTACTTC. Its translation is CASSSLVGTSVGDIQYF.

CDR3 sequence: CASSIVQDCCEQYF. The CDR3 nucleotides read TGTGCCAGTAGTATCGTACAGGATTGCTGCGAGCAGTACTTC. The chain employs TRBV19 and TRBJ2-7; D is possibly TRBD1 (5 bases). The CDR3 length is 14 residues. CDR1 and CDR2 (germline): LNHDA, SQIVND (reference sequence). The V gene lost 3 bases and the J gene lost 6 bases, with 15 bases spanning the gap.

CDR3 amino acids: CASSLASGRGNNSPLHF. The CDR3 DNA sequence: TGTGCCAGCAGCTTGGCCTCGGGCAGGGGGAACAATTCACCCCTCCACTTT. The rearrangement links TRBV5-4 to TRBJ1-6; TRBD1 matches at 7 bases. V gave up 0 bases and J gave up 7 bases; unmatched junction bases: 10. The CDR3 is 17 residues long. The germline V gene encodes CDR1 SGHNT and CDR2 YYREEE (reference sequence).

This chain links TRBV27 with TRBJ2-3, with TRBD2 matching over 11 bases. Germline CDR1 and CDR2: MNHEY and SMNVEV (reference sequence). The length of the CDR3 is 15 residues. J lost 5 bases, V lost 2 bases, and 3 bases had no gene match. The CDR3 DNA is TGTGCCAGCAGTTTAAGGCTAGCGGGGGGAGATACGCAGTATTTT. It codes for CASSLRLAGGDTQYF.

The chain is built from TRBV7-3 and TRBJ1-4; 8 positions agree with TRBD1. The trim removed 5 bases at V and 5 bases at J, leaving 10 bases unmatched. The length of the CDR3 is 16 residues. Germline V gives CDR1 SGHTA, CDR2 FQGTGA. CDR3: CASSPEDRAKNEKLFF. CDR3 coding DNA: TGTGCCAGCAGCCCAGAGGACAGGGCAAAGAATGAAAAACTGTTTTTT.

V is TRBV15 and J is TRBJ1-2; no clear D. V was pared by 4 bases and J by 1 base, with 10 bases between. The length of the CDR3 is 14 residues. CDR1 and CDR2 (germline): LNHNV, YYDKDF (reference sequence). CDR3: CATSTTTFNYGYTF. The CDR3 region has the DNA TGTGCCACCAGCACCACGACATTTAACTATGGCTACACCTTC.

DNA for the CDR3: TGTGCCAGCAGTGATTCGCAGGGAACGCTGAACACTGAAGCTTTCTTT. Amino acids: CASSDSQGTLNTEAFF. The rearrangement links TRBV25-1 to TRBJ1-1, with a possible D match to TRBD1 (5 bases). CDR3 size: 16 residues. V was cut by 3 bases and J by 0 bases, with 14 bases left in between. CDR1 and CDR2 (germline): MGHDK, SYGVNS. The full variable domain, rest sourced from reference TRBV25-1 and TRBJ1-1, is EADIYQTPRYLVIGTGKKITLECSQTMGHDKMYWYQQDPGMELHLIHYSYGVNSTEKGDLSSESTVSRIRTEHFPLTLESARPSHTSQYLCASSDSQGTLNTEAFFGQGTRLTVV.

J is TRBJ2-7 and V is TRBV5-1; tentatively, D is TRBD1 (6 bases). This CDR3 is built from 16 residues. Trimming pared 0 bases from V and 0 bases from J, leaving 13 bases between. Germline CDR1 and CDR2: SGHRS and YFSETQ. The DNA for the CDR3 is TGCGCCAGCAGCTTGGCTTCACAGGGCGTCTCCTACGAGCAGTACTTC. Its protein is CASSLASQGVSYEQYF.

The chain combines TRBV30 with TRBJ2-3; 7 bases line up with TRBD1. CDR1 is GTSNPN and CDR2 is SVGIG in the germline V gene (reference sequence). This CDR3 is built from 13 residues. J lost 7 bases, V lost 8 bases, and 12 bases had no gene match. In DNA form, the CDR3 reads TGTGCCCAAGAAATTAGACAGGGTAATACGCAGTATTTT. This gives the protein CAQEIRQGNTQYF.

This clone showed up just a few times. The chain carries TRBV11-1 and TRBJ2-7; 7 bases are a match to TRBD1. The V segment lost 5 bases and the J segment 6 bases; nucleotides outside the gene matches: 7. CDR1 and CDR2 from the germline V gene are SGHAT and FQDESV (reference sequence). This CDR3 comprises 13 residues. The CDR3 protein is CASSPGGFGEQYF. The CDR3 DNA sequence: TGTGCCAGCAGCCCAGGGGGATTTGGCGAGCAGTACTTC. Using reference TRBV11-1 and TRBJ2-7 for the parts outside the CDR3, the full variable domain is EAEVAQSPRYKITEKSQAVAFWCDPISGHATLYWYRQILGQGPELLVQFQDESVVDDSQLPKDRFSAERLKGVDSTLKIQPAELGDSAMYLCASSPGGFGEQYFGPGTRLTVT.

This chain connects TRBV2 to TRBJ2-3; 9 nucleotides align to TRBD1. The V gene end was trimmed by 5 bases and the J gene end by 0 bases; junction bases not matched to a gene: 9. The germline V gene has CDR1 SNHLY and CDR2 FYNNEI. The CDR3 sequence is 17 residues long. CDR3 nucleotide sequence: TGTGCCAGCAGTCTCCGACAGGGGGGGATTAGCACAGATACGCAGTATTTT. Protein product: CASSLRQGGISTDTQYF.

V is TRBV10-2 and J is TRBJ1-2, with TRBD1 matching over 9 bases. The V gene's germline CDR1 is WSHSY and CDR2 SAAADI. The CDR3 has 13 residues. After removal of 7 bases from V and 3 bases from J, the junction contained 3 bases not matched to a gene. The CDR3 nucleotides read TGCGCCAGCACCCGACAGGGGGACTATGGCTACACCTTC. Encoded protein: CASTRQGDYGYTF.

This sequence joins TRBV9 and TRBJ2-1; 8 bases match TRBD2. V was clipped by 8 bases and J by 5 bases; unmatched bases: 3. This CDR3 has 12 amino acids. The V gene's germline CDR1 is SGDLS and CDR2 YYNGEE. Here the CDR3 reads CASSRGDNEQFF. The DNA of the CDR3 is TGTGCCAGTTCGCGGGGGGACAATGAGCAGTTCTTC. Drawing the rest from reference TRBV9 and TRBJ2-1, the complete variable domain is DSGVTQTPKHLITATGQRVTLRCSPRSGDLSVYWYQQSLDQGLQFLIQYYNGEERAKGNILERFSAQQFPDLHSELNLSSLELGDSALYFCASSRGDNEQFFGPGTRLTVL.

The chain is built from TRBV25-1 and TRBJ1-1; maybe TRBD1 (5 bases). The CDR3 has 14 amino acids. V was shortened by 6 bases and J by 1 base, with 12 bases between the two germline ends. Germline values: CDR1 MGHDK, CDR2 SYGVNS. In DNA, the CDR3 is TGTGCCAGCAGACCCCTCGGGGGGAACACTGAAGCTTTCTTT. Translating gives CASRPLGGNTEAFF.